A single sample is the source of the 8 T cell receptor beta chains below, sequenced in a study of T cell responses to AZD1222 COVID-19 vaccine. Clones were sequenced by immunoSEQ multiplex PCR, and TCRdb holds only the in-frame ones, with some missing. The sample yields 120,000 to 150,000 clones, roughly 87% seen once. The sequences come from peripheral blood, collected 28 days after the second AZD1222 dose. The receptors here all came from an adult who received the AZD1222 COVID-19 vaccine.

The DNA for the CDR3 is TGTGCCAGTAGTCCCCCCGGCGGACTCCTCTACGAGCAGTACTTC. Amino acids: CASSPPGGLLYEQYF. The V call is TRBV19, the J call TRBJ2-7; TRBD2 might be the D (5 bases). V lost 5 bases and J 3 bases, leaving 17 bases between the germline ends. Germline V lookup: CDR1 LNHDA, CDR2 SQIVND (reference sequence). The CDR3 covers 15 residues.

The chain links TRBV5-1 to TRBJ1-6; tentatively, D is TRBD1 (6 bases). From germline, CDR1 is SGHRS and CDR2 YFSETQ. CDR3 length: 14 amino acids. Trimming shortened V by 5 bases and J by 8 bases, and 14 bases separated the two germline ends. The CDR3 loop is CASSENRVYSPLHF. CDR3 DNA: TGCGCCAGCAGTGAGAACAGGGTCTATTCACCCCTCCACTTT.

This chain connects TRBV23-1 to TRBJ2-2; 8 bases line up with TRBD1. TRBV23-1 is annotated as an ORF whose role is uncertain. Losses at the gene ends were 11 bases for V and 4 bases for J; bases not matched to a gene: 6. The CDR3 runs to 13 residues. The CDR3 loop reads CAWHTGGTGELFF. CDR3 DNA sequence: TGCGCCTGGCATACAGGGGGCACCGGGGAGCTGTTTTTT.

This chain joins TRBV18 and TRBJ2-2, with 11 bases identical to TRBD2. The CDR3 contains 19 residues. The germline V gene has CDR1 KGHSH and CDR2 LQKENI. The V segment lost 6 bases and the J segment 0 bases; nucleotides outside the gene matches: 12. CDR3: CASSRRSLAGEANTGELFF. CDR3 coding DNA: TGTGCCAGCTCCCGGAGGTCACTAGCGGGAGAAGCGAACACCGGGGAGCTGTTTTTT. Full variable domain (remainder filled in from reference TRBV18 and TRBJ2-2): NAGVMQNPRHLVRRRGQEARLRCSPMKGHSHVYWYRQLPEEGLKFMVYLQKENIIDESGMPKERFSAEFPKEGPSILRIQQVVRGDSAAYFCASSRRSLAGEANTGELFFGEGSRLTVL.

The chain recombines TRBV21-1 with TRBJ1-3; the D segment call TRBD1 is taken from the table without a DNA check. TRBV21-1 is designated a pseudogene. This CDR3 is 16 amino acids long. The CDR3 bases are TGTGCCAGCAGCAGAAAGGACAGGGTAGGAGGAAACACCATATATTTT. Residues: CASSRKDRVGGNTIYF.

CDR3 sequence reads: CASSTGRDQETQYF. CDR3 in DNA: TGCGCCAGCAGCACGGGCAGGGACCAAGAGACCCAGTACTTC. The rearrangement uses TRBV5-1 and TRBJ2-5, with D possibly being TRBD1 (5 bases). The V end lost 4 bases, the J end lost 0 bases, and 10 bases lay between the germline ends. Germline CDR1 is SGHRS and CDR2 is YFSETQ. There are 14 residues in the CDR3.

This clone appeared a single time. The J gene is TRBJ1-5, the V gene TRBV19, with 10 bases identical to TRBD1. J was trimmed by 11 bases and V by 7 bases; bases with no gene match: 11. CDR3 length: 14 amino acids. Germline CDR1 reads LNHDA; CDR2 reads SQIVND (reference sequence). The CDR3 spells CASTRGTGARTQHF. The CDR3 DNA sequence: TGTGCCAGTACCCGGGGGACAGGGGCCCGGACCCAGCATTTT.

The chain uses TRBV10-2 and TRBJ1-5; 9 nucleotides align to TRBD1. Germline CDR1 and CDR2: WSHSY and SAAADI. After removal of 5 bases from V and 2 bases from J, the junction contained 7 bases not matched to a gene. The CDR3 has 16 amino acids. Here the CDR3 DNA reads TGCGCCAGCAGTCCCGGGACAGGGTGGGGCAATCAGCCCCAGCATTTT. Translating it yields CASSPGTGWGNQPQHF.